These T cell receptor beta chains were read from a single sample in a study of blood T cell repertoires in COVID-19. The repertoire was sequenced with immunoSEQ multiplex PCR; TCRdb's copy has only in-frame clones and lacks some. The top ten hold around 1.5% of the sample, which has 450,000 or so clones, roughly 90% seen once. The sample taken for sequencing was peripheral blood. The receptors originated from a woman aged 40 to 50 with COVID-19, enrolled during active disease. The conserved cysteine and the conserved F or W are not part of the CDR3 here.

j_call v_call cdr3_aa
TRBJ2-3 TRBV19 ASSIPGKRIDTQY
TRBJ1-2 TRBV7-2 ASSSRWDRGGGYT
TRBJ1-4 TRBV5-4 ASSFAGINEKLF
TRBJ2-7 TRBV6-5 ASSPLRGRGYEQY
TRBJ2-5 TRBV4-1 ASSQFAGTLEETQY
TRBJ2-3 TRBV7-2 ASSPGTSGRTRTDTQY
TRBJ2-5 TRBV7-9 ASSLDRGDETQY
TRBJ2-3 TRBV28 ASSRRGAALGPSADTQY
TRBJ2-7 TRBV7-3 ASSLGTGVGEQY
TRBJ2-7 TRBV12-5 ASGLPGGDYEQY
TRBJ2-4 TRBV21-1 ASVTGVHLPKNIQY
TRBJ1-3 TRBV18 ASSPWDSWSGNTIY
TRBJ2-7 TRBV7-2 ASSLRQGASFSPYEQY
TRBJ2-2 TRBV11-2 ASSLAQGVTGELF
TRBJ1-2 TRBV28 ASSPLGQGYGYT
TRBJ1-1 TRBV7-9 ASSPGQLITEAF
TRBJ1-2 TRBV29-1 SVDTAGTKTPYGYT
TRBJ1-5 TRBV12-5 ASGLVGGPNQPQH
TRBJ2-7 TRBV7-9 ASSGGSVAEQY
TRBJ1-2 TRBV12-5 ASGSEGLYGYT
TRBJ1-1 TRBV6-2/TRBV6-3 ASSNGGNWAF
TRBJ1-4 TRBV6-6 ASSSDRMGNEKLF
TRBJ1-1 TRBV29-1 SVERDTGHTEAF
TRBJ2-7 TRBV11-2 ASSLGLLYEQY
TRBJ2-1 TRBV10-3 AISERGNEQF
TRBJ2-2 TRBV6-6 ASSYKGTGGGGELF
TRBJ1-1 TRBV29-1 SVGGTAGGNTEAF
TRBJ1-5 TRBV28 ASSPTWRVEGNQPQH
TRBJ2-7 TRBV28 ASSTPPGATSQGEQY
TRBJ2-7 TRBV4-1 ASSQGQVLTYEQY
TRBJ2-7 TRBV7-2 ASSNPGGYEQY
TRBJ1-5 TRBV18 ASSPTPGGDQPQH
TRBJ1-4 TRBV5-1 ASSLAGIGSTNEKLF
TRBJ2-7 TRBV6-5 ASSYSRAGKRYEQY
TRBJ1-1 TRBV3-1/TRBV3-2 ASSPGWGPNTEAF
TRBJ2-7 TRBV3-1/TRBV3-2 ASSPYRGGYEQY
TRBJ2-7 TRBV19 ASSILGRTGPGVTYEQY
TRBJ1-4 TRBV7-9 ASSLGPGRDEKLF
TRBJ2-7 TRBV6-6 ASSPPFDRGAYEQY
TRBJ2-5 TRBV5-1 ASSLVGGTGQETQY
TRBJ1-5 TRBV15 ATSSGKGSYSNQPQH
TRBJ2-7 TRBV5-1 ASSLSGTGGHEQY
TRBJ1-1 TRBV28 ASRTGENTEAF
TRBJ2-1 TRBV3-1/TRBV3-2 ASSRRGGNEQF
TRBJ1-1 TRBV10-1 ASSEVPGQGNTEAF
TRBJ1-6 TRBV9 ASSGRMDRSSYNSPLH
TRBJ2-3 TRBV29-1 SVEDPRGGTDTQY
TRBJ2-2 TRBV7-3 ASSRLARTGELF
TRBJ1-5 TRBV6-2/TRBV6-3 ASSLRGLSNQPQH
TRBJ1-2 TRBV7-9 ASSSGTGGYT
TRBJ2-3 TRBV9 ASSFLTDTQY
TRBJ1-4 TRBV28 ASSAYNEKLF
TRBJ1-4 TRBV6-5 ASSYSTDEKLF
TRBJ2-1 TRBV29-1 SVEGSRANEQF
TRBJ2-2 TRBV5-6 ASSLGGLAGATGGELF
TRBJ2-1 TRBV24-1 ATSDSKGASFSYNEQF
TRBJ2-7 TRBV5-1 ASSLVRHGGAYEQY